Listed below are T cell receptor beta chains from one sample, sequenced in a study of blood T cell repertoires in COVID-19. Measured with immunoSEQ multiplex PCR; TCRdb has only the in-frame clones, and not every one. The data contain approximately 90,000 clones, roughly 83% of them singletons. The material sequenced was peripheral blood. Receptors were obtained from a human donor in a cohort sampled during active COVID-19. Both conserved end residues are part of each CDR3. D genes are given only for firm matches. Expanded clones get a size class; other rows say once, few or many, or leave the size out.

V gene	J gene	clone size	CDR3 length	D gene	CDR3 protein	CDR3 DNA
TRBV27	TRBJ2-7	NA	15	NA	CASSLPGQTPYEQYF	TGTGCCAGCAGTTTACCAGGTCAGACACCCTACGAGCAGTACTTC
TRBV4-1	TRBJ2-7	many	14	TRBD2	CASSYRTSSYEQYF	TGCGCCAGCAGCTACAGGACTAGCTCCTACGAGCAGTACTTC
TRBV30	TRBJ2-7	NA	14	NA	CAWSVRRNSYEQYF	TGTGCCTGGAGTGTACGGAGGAACTCCTACGAGCAGTACTTC
TRBV11-2	TRBJ1-5	NA	14	NA	CASSLDSSNQPQHF	TGTGCCAGCAGCTTAGATTCCAGTAATCAGCCCCAGCATTTT
TRBV6-5	TRBJ1-2	few	15	TRBD1	CASSETGEIDYGYTF	TGTGCCAGCAGCGAGACAGGGGAGATTGACTATGGCTACACCTTC
TRBV5-1	TRBJ1-4	few	15	TRBD1	CASSDGQGANEKLFF	TGCGCCAGCAGCGACGGACAGGGGGCTAACGAAAAACTGTTTTTT
TRBV7-2	TRBJ1-2	few	16	NA	CASSPSRQTSNYGYTF	TGTGCCAGCAGCCCGTCACGACAGACTTCTAACTATGGCTACACCTTC
TRBV11-2	TRBJ2-7	NA	14	TRBD2	CASTLAGTSGLQYF	TGTGCCAGCACCTTAGCCGGGACTAGCGGGCTACAGTACTTC
TRBV9	TRBJ2-3	once	18	TRBD2	CASSVGARGGRSSDTQYF	TGTGCCAGCAGCGTAGGGGCCAGGGGCGGGAGGAGTTCCGATACGCAGTATTTT
TRBV7-2	TRBJ2-5	once	16	NA	CASSLLGRGRAETQYF	TGTGCCAGCAGCTTACTCGGCAGGGGTCGGGCAGAGACCCAGTACTTC
TRBV5-1	TRBJ2-2	few	17	NA	CASSLWVRIANTGELFF	TGCGCCAGCAGCTTGTGGGTCAGGATCGCGAACACCGGGGAGCTGTTTTTT
TRBV7-2	TRBJ2-7	once	16	NA	CASSLELAERKGEQYF	TGTGCCAGCAGCTTAGAGCTGGCGGAGCGGAAGGGCGAGCAGTACTTC
TRBV12-3/TRBV12-4	TRBJ2-5	few	13	NA	CASSSGTGHLQYF	TGTGCCAGCAGTTCAGGAACCGGCCATCTCCAGTACTTC
TRBV6-5	TRBJ2-7	NA	14	NA	CASRTGGFGYEQYF	TGTGCCAGCAGGACGGGGGGCTTTGGGTACGAGCAGTACTTC